The 26 T cell receptor beta chains below all came from one sample that was sequenced in a study of shared clonotypes between healthy human individuals. Using immunoSEQ multiplex PCR, the repertoire was profiled, and TCRdb retains in-frame clones only, with some absent. The sample has about 2.1 million clones; over 85% are singletons. Naive CD8 cells lacked CD45RO and underwent positive selection for CCR7, leaving out terminally differentiated effector memory CD45RA+ cells. Sequencing was done on a sample of naive CD8+ T cells from PBMCs. Receptors were obtained from a man younger than 35 in good health. Some clones in this sample may be carry-over from other donors' samples.

The V and J genes are TRBV7-8 and TRBJ2-7; D possibly corresponds to TRBD1 (8 bases). This CDR3 comprises 16 residues. In germline, CDR1 is SGHVS, CDR2 FQNEAQ. The V and J ends lost 0 bases and 6 bases respectively, with 18 bases between them. CDR3 sequence: CASSLADREGTAEQYF. CDR3 in DNA: TGTGCCAGCAGCTTAGCGGACAGGGAGGGAACGGCCGAGCAGTACTTC.

This clone appeared once. The chain uses TRBV7-9 and TRBJ2-1; 7 bases align to TRBD1. The trim removed 1 base at V and 4 bases at J, leaving 4 bases unmatched. The CDR3 length is 15 residues. Per the germline V gene, CDR1 is SEHNR and CDR2 is FQNEAQ (reference sequence). The CDR3 sequence is CASSLGDSKYNEQFF. For the CDR3, the DNA is TGTGCCAGCAGCTTAGGGGACAGTAAATACAATGAGCAGTTCTTC.

In this sample, this clone turned up once. This chain uses TRBV4-3 with TRBJ1-1; TRBD1 might be the D (5 bases). V gave up 0 bases and J gave up 0 bases, with 17 bases separating them. The germline V gene encodes CDR1 LGHNA and CDR2 YSLEER. The CDR3 has 18 amino acids. In nucleotides, the CDR3 is TGCGCCAGCAGCCAAGACCCGGACGGGGGGTACATGAACACTGAAGCTTTCTTT. As protein: CASSQDPDGGYMNTEAFF.

The rearrangement uses TRBV5-4 and TRBJ1-2; tentatively, D is TRBD1 (6 bases). The CDR3 sequence is 17 residues long. Trimming pared 4 bases from V and 3 bases from J, leaving 22 bases between. Germline-derived CDR1 and CDR2 are SGHNT and YYREEE (reference sequence). The CDR3 here is CASSGGGLPPGDYGYTF. The CDR3 nucleotides read TGTGCCAGCAGCGGGGGGGGGCTCCCCCCGGGTGACTATGGCTACACCTTC.

This chain links TRBV4-1 with TRBJ2-2; 8 bases are a match to TRBD2. CDR1 and CDR2 (germline): MGHRA, YSYEKL. The CDR3 runs to 15 residues. V lost 1 base and J lost 3; bases outside the gene matches: 1. CDR3 nucleotides: TGCGCCAGCAGCCAAGTCGGGAGGGACACCGGGGAGCTGTTTTTT. Its translation: CASSQVGRDTGELFF.

As concerns this clone: Within the sample, other DNA sequences also encode this same CDR3. V gene TRBV19 combines with J gene TRBJ2-7, with 10 nucleotides matching TRBD2. The CDR3 totals 14 residues. CDR1 is LNHDA and CDR2 is SQIVND in the germline V gene (reference sequence). The V segment lost 2 bases and the J segment 2 bases; nucleotides outside the gene matches: 0. In DNA, the CDR3 is TGTGCCAGTAGTATACTAGCGGGGGCCTACGAGCAGTACTTC. Translated: CASSILAGAYEQYF.

As DNA, the CDR3 is TGTGCCAGCAGCTTAGGCCAGGGCTGGGAGCAGTACTTC. Amino acid sequence: CASSLGQGWEQYF. V usage is TRBV13 and J usage is TRBJ2-7, with TRBD1 as a possible D gene (5 bases). Germline V gives CDR1 PRHDT, CDR2 FYEKMQ (reference sequence). The ends were cut back, 0 bases at V and 7 bases at J, with 10 bases in the middle. The CDR3 is made up of 13 amino acids.

The chain links TRBV7-9 to TRBJ2-1, with D possibly TRBD1 on 6 matching bases. V lost 2 bases, J lost 7 bases, and 12 bases lay in between. The germline gives CDR1 SEHNR, CDR2 FQNEAQ (reference sequence). This CDR3 is 14 amino acids long. The CDR3 sequence: CASSLPDRRNEQFF. DNA for the CDR3: TGTGCCAGCAGCTTACCCGACAGGCGGAATGAGCAGTTCTTC.

As for this clone: Other DNA sequences of this sample code for an identical CDR3. The chain joins TRBV19 to TRBJ2-6, with D tentatively TRBD2 (5 bases). Germline CDR1 and CDR2: LNHDA and SQIVND (reference sequence). V gave up 2 bases and J gave up 1 base, with 6 bases separating them. The CDR3 consists of 15 residues. The CDR3 reads CASSITGSGANVLTF. CDR3 DNA sequence: TGTGCCAGTAGTATAACGGGATCTGGGGCCAACGTCCTGACTTTC. Using reference TRBV19 and TRBJ2-6 for the parts outside the CDR3, the full variable domain is DGGITQSPKYLFRKEGQNVTLSCEQNLNHDAMYWYRQDPGQGLRLIYYSQIVNDFQKGDIAEGYSVSREKKESFPLTVTSAQKNPTAFYLCASSITGSGANVLTFGAGSRLTVL.

The J gene is TRBJ1-1, the V gene TRBV6-5, with D maybe TRBD1 (6 bases). V lost 7 bases, J lost 0 bases, and 12 bases lay in between. Germline V CDR1 and CDR2: MNHEY, SVGAGI. This CDR3 comprises 14 residues. The CDR3 reads CASNRDTLNTEAFF. The CDR3 DNA is TGTGCCAGCAACCGGGACACCCTGAACACTGAAGCTTTCTTT.

On this clone itself: This sample includes further DNA sequences coding for the same CDR3. The chain employs TRBV9 and TRBJ1-5; D remains ambiguous. This CDR3 region has 14 residues. Trimming removed 0 bases at V and 0 bases at J, with 4 bases between. Looked up from germline, CDR1 is SGDLS and CDR2 is YYNGEE. CDR3 DNA sequence: TGTGCCAGCAGCGTAGGGCGTAGCAATCAGCCCCAGCATTTT. It yields the protein CASSVGRSNQPQHF.

The J gene is TRBJ2-2, the V gene TRBV6-5, with TRBD1 matching over 7 bases. The CDR3 extends over 14 amino acids. Per the germline V gene, CDR1 is MNHEY and CDR2 is SVGAGI. V gave up 2 bases and J gave up 6 bases; unmatched junction bases: 3. The CDR3 reads CASSYHRGPGELFF. The CDR3 coding sequence is TGTGCCAGCAGTTACCACAGGGGCCCCGGGGAGCTGTTTTTT.

The rearrangement uses TRBV5-1 and TRBJ2-7, with 10 nucleotides matching TRBD1. Germline V gives CDR1 SGHRS, CDR2 YFSETQ. The CDR3 consists of 14 residues. Trimming at V came to 9 bases and at J to 3 bases, leaving 9 bases not matched to a gene. The CDR3 spells CATSPGTGVYEQYF. The CDR3 nucleotides are TGCGCCACCTCCCCCGGGACAGGGGTCTACGAGCAGTACTTC.

The table lists this clone with a count of one. The chain recombines TRBV27 with TRBJ2-7; 10 bases map to TRBD2. Germline CDR1 reads MNHEY; CDR2 reads SMNVEV (reference sequence). The length of the CDR3 is 16 residues. Trimming at V came to 1 base and at J to 0 bases, leaving 3 bases not matched to a gene. The CDR3 coding sequence is TGTGCCAGCAGTTTATGGGGGACTAGCGACTCCTACGAGCAGTACTTC. Residues: CASSLWGTSDSYEQYF.

The rearrangement uses TRBV13 and TRBJ1-1, with D possibly TRBD1 on 5 matching bases. V dropped 4 bases and J dropped 6 bases, with 9 bases sitting between them. Per the germline V gene, CDR1 is PRHDT and CDR2 is FYEKMQ (reference sequence). This CDR3 contains 12 residues. The CDR3 reads CASSSLTAEAFF. The CDR3 nucleotides are TGTGCCAGCAGCTCACTGACAGCTGAAGCTTTCTTT.

J is TRBJ2-1 and V is TRBV9, with 8 bases aligning to TRBD2. Germline assignment: CDR1 SGDLS and CDR2 YYNGEE. V shed 0 bases and J 8 bases; nucleotides not matched to a gene: 13. The CDR3 loop spans 17 amino acids. CDR3 coding DNA: TGTGCCAGCAGCGTAGCTAAGACGGGAGGGCGAGCAGATGAGCAGTTCTTC. Translating it yields CASSVAKTGGRADEQFF. Together with reference TRBV9 and TRBJ2-1, the CDR3 gives the full variable domain: DSGVTQTPKHLITATGQRVTLRCSPRSGDLSVYWYQQSLDQGLQFLIQYYNGEERAKGNILERFSAQQFPDLHSELNLSSLELGDSALYFCASSVAKTGGRADEQFFGPGTRLTVL.

The J gene is TRBJ1-2, the V gene TRBV13; the D is unclear. Trimming took 2 bases from V and 8 from J, leaving 18 bases between them. Germline V gene sequence: CDR1 PRHDT, CDR2 FYEKMQ (reference sequence). The CDR3 consists of 15 residues. The CDR3 bases are TGTGCCAGCAGCTTACGAGGAGAGGGAGGAAGCGGCTACACCTTC. This gives the protein CASSLRGEGGSGYTF.

The V and J genes are TRBV7-3 and TRBJ1-1; D remains ambiguous. This CDR3 comprises 15 residues. CDR1 is SGHTA, CDR2 FQGTGA, per germline. V was shortened by 5 bases and J by 2 bases, with 15 bases between the two germline ends. The CDR3 region has the DNA TGTGCCAGCAGCGGCCCGCGAGGGTTAAACACTGAAGCTTTCTTT. The encoded protein is CASSGPRGLNTEAFF.

This chain uses TRBV19 with TRBJ1-1; 11 nucleotides line up with TRBD1. V shed 4 bases, J shed 5 bases, and the junction held 3 bases outside the gene matches. This CDR3 has 14 amino acids. Germline values: CDR1 LNHDA, CDR2 SQIVND (reference sequence). CDR3 DNA sequence: TGTGCCAGTAGTAAGAGGGACAGGGGGACTGAAGCTTTCTTT. Translating it yields CASSKRDRGTEAFF.

This chain joins TRBV19 and TRBJ2-7; the D call may be TRBD1 or TRBD2 (5 bases each). This CDR3 comprises 15 residues. Germline CDR1 and CDR2: LNHDA and SQIVND (reference sequence). Trimming stripped 0 bases from V and 10 bases from J, with 19 bases between. For the CDR3, the DNA is TGTGCCAGTAGTATAGATCTGGGACCCTTGCGAGGACAGTACTTC. This translates into CASSIDLGPLRGQYF.

There are a few counts of this clone. The rearrangement links TRBV28 to TRBJ1-2; 7 nucleotides line up with TRBD1. J lost 4 bases, V lost 3 bases, and 5 bases had no gene match. The CDR3 spans 14 residues. Per germline, CDR1 MDHEN and CDR2 SYDVKM. This chain's CDR3 is CASSFATGTYGYTF. As DNA, the CDR3 is TGTGCCAGCAGTTTCGCGACAGGGACCTATGGCTACACCTTC.

This clone appeared once. The rearrangement uses TRBV16 and TRBJ2-7; no clear D. Per the germline V gene, CDR1 is KGHSY and CDR2 is FQNENV. V was pared by 4 bases and J by 3 bases, with 7 bases between. The CDR3 has 12 residues. CDR3: CASSPSSYEQYF. The CDR3 nucleotides read TGTGCCAGCAGCCCTTCTAGCTACGAGCAGTACTTC.

V is TRBV27 and J is TRBJ2-1, with a weak D call TRBD2 (6 bases). The CDR3 covers 13 residues. Germline V lookup: CDR1 MNHEY, CDR2 SMNVEV (reference sequence). The V and J ends lost 3 bases and 9 bases respectively, with 12 bases between them. The CDR3 is CASSLWGLGEQFF. The CDR3 DNA sequence: TGTGCCAGCAGTTTGTGGGGACTGGGTGAGCAGTTCTTC.

The genes are TRBV7-2 and TRBJ2-3; D gene ambiguous. Trimming pared 5 bases from V and 5 bases from J, leaving 11 bases between. This CDR3 contains 13 residues. Germline values: CDR1 SGHTA, CDR2 FQGNSA. The chain's CDR3 is CASSPLTRDTQYF. The DNA of the CDR3 is TGTGCCAGCAGCCCCCTCACAAGAGATACGCAGTATTTT.

The chain employs TRBV28 and TRBJ2-7; D remains ambiguous. Between the trimmed V and J ends, which lost 8 bases and 4 bases, there was a span of 15 bases. The CDR3 sequence is 13 residues long. Germline CDR1 is MDHEN and CDR2 is SYDVKM. CDR3 sequence: CASGRVNRYEQYF. The DNA for the CDR3 is TGTGCCAGCGGTAGGGTAAATAGGTACGAGCAGTACTTC. The variable domain in full, completed from reference TRBV28 and TRBJ2-7, reads DVKVTQSSRYLVKRTGEKVFLECVQDMDHENMFWYRQDPGLGLRLIYFSYDVKMKEKGDIPEGYSVSREKKERFSLILESASTNQTSMYLCASGRVNRYEQYFGPGTRLTVT.

The chain couples TRBV7-8 to TRBJ2-7; no clear D gene. The CDR3 consists of 13 residues. V lost 3 bases and J 3 bases, leaving 9 bases between the germline ends. The germline gives CDR1 SGHVS, CDR2 FQNEAQ. The CDR3 DNA is TGTGCCAGCAGCTTTTCCAGGATCTACGAGCAGTACTTC. Protein sequence: CASSFSRIYEQYF.